This T cell receptor beta chain was captured by sequencing in a study of CD4 T cells in relation to SARS-CoV-2 and coronaviruses. The assay was immunoSEQ multiplex PCR, and TCRdb's table has in-frame clones only and misses some. The sample has about 16,000 clones; roughly 80% are singletons. CDR3 size: 11 residues. Germline CDR1 reads DFQATT; CDR2 reads SNEGSKA (reference sequence). The ends were cut back, 5 bases at V and 7 bases at J, with 11 bases in the middle. Worth noting for this clone: The antigen is undetermined.

Unexposed donor CD4+ T cells date from about 2011-2018, before the COVID-19 pandemic. The cells were cultured for about ten days before CD4+ T cells were isolated. The V and J genes are TRBV20-1 and TRBJ1-1; D remains ambiguous. The sequenced sample was CD4+ T cells from PBMCs, cultured in vitro. The TCR comes from a human donor in good health. This CDR3 reads CSAPTEGEAFF. DNA for the CDR3: TGCAGTGCTCCGACGGAGGGTGAAGCTTTCTTT.